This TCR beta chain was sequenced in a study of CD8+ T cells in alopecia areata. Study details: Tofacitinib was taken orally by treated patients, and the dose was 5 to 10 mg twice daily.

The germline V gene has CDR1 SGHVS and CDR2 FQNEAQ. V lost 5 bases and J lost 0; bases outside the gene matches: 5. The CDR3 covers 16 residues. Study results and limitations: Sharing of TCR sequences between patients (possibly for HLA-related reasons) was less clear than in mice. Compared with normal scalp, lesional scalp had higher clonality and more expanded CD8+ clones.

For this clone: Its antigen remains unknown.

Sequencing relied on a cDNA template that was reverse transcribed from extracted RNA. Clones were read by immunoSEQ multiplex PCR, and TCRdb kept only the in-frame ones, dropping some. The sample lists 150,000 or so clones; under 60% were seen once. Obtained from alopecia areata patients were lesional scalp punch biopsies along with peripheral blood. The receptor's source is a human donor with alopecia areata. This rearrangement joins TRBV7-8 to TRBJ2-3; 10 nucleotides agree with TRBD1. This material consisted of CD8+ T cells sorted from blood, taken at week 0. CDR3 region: CASSPRTGGSTDTQYF. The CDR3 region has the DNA TGTGCCAGCAGCCCCCGGACAGGGGGGAGCACAGATACGCAGTATTTT. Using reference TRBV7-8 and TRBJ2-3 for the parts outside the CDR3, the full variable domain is GAGVSQSPRYKVAKRGQDVALRCDPISGHVSLFWYQQALGQGPEFLTYFQNEAQLDKSGLPSDRFFAERPEGSVSTLKIQRTQQEDSAVYLCASSPRTGGSTDTQYFGPGTRLTVL.